This T cell receptor (beta chain) was retrieved from a study of T cell responses to AZD1222 COVID-19 vaccine. Broader study findings: Repertoire sampling occurred only after the peak T cell response.

As to this clone: The antigen is not known.

Clones were read by immunoSEQ multiplex PCR, and TCRdb kept only the in-frame ones, dropping some. Altogether roughly 180,000 clones are present, 85% to 95% being singletons, with the ten largest covering around 1.6%. The sequence came from an adult who received the AZD1222 COVID-19 vaccine. The sequencing here drew on peripheral blood, taken 28 days after the second AZD1222 dose.

In DNA form, the CDR3 reads TGCAGCGTTAAGACGAGTACAGGGGTGAATTCACCCCTCCACTTT. It yields the protein CSVKTSTGVNSPLHF. V gene TRBV29-1 combines with J gene TRBJ1-6; 7 bases line up with TRBD1. V dropped 5 bases and J dropped 7; count of bases not matched to a gene: 11. The CDR3 is 15 residues long. CDR1 is SQVTM, CDR2 ANQGSEA, per germline.